A single sample is the source of the 8 T cell receptor beta chains below, sequenced in a study of response to subunit inactivated influenza vaccine. TCRdb re-called the RT-PCR reads with MiXCR, one entry per CDR3 protein. The table records fewer than 700,000 distinct CDR3 sequences, approximately 12% of them present only once. This specimen was PBMCs from blood, taken 45 days after vaccination. These receptors were taken from a man between 50 and 59 years old who received an inactivated influenza vaccine.

This clonotype was picked up a small number of times. The chain uses TRBV12-3 or TRBV12-4 and TRBJ2-7, with D perhaps matching TRBD1 or TRBD2 (5 bases each). The CDR3 length is 12 residues. V was trimmed by 6 bases and J by 4 bases, leaving 10 bases between them. This CDR3 reads CASRPGRYEQYF. The DNA of the CDR3 is TGTGCCAGCAGACCGGGACGGTACGAGCAGTACTTC.

This clonotype was recorded at least ten times. V usage is TRBV7-3 and J usage is TRBJ2-5, with D perhaps TRBD1 (5 bases). Germline CDR1 SGHTA, CDR2 FQGTGA. Trimming stripped 0 bases from V and 4 bases from J, with 9 bases between. This CDR3 contains 14 residues. DNA for the CDR3: TGTGCCAGCAGCTTAACAGGGGCAGGAGAGACCCAGTACTTC. This encodes CASSLTGAGETQYF.

This clonotype appeared a few times. This chain uses TRBV27 with TRBJ2-1; 8 positions match TRBD2. V lost 5 bases, J lost 4 bases, and 13 bases stayed unmatched. The CDR3 has 17 residues. Germline V gives CDR1 MNHEY, CDR2 SMNVEV (reference sequence). CDR3 residues: CASSKDSRTSLYNEQFF. DNA of the CDR3: TGTGCCAGCAGTAAGGACTCGAGGACTAGCTTATACAATGAGCAGTTCTTC.

This clonotype was seen only a few times. V is TRBV20-1 and J is TRBJ2-1; TRBD2 matches at 14 bases. This CDR3 has 17 amino acids. The V gene's germline CDR1 is DFQATT and CDR2 SNEGSKA (reference sequence). V dropped 4 bases and J dropped 4; count of bases not matched to a gene: 9. CDR3: CSAKGTSGSPTYNEQFF. DNA for the CDR3: TGCAGTGCTAAAGGGACTAGCGGGAGCCCGACGTACAATGAGCAGTTCTTC.

This clonotype was observed many times. The rearrangement joins TRBV4-3 to TRBJ1-4; D gene uncertain. The CDR3 spans 16 residues. Germline V CDR1 and CDR2: LGHNA, YSLEER. The V gene lost 2 bases and the J gene lost 3 bases, with 13 bases spanning the gap. In DNA, the CDR3 is TGCGCCAGCAGCCAATCACTTCCTGGAGCTAATGAAAAACTGTTTTTT. Protein product: CASSQSLPGANEKLFF.

The chain is built from TRBV4-1 and TRBJ2-7; 10 bases are a match to TRBD1. The CDR3 has 14 amino acids. The germline gives CDR1 MGHRA, CDR2 YSYEKL. V gave up 4 bases and J gave up 6 bases; unmatched junction bases: 6. The CDR3, as DNA: TGCGCCAGCAGCCGGCCGGGACAGGGGTTCGAGCAGTACTTC. Translating it yields CASSRPGQGFEQYF.

This clonotype has ten or more counts. The gene calls are TRBV11-2 and TRBJ2-4, with D perhaps TRBD2 (7 bases). Germline loops: CDR1 SGHAT, CDR2 FQNNGV. CDR3 length: 13 amino acids. V was clipped by 1 base and J by 15 bases, with 16 bases between them. The chain's CDR3 is CASSLVGGRISYF. The CDR3 DNA reads as TGTGCCAGCAGCTTAGTCGGGGGGCGCATCTCGTACTTC.

The genes are TRBV20-1 and TRBJ2-2, with 7 bases fitting TRBD2. The trim removed 4 bases at V and 0 bases at J, leaving 8 bases unmatched. CDR3 length: 16 residues. Germline CDR1 reads DFQATT; CDR2 reads SNEGSKA (reference sequence). The CDR3 bases are TGCAGTGCTAAGCTAGCGGACTTATCGAACACCGGGGAGCTGTTTTTT. Amino acids: CSAKLADLSNTGELFF.